This entry describes one T cell receptor (beta chain). The antigen it binds to is not known. No base quality information exists; no much larger clone differs at one position. The cysteine opens and the phenylalanine closes a CDR3 of 12 amino acids. The DNA shown is the 36-base CDR3, in frame from base 1. CDR1 and CDR2 are drawn from the germline V gene: SNHLY, FYNNEI. V has 5 bases trimmed and J has 10 bases trimmed; junction bases matching no gene number 8. The patients picked for sequencing were ones in whom flow cytometry had shown an expansion of CD8+CD57+ cells. Severe acquired aplastic anemia was diagnosed in all patients according to International Study of Aplastic Anemia and Agranulocytosis and Camitta criteria. At the time blood was sampled, none of the patients had received any therapy. The study deep-sequenced TCR repertoires of sorted CD4+ and CD8+ blood T cells from severe aplastic anemia patients and healthy subjects. Patients were enrolled under clinicaltrials.gov protocols 00001620, 01623167, 00001397, 00071045, 00081523 and 00961064 in the USA. Ficoll-Paque density gradient centrifugation was used to isolate peripheral blood mononuclear cells. Before DNA extraction, CD4+ and CD8+ T cells were sorted by FACS or by magnetic beads.

The data originate from a study of CD8+CD57+ T cells in acquired aplastic anemia (dated by TCRdb to the late 2010s). Broadly, across the study: Extracted DNA from sorted CD4+ and CD8+ cells averaged 3.2 ug, ranging from roughly 0.17 to 27.4 ug. CD8+CD57+ expansion was defined as a frequency above the mean frequency observed in healthy subjects.

Genomic DNA served as template for TCR beta VDJ combination and CDR3 sequence profiling. TCR repertoire sequencing was run on an Illumina HiSeq 2000. Per the original workflow: TRBV/TRBJ rearrangement plots, CDR3 size and DJ length profiles, and Simpson's diversity index were used to evaluate the repertoires. The immunodominant clone was defined as the most abundant DNA sequence in deep sequencing data. CDR3 amino acid sequences were screened for sharing across subjects and compared with published repertoires and the VDJdb database. The public reads were reprocessed in TCRdb via fastp at Q25 and MiXCR, keeping in-frame beta chains. For every CDR3 protein sequence, its rows merge into one entry that carries the most common genes and DNA. None of the V and J calls come from the authors' own analysis; TCRdb made them. Here the sample has some 120,000 distinct CDR3 sequences; approximately 41% occur a single time. Of the sample, about 2.6% is held by the ten largest clones.

The investigation overall reported the following: About 30 CD8+ CDR3 sequences were found in both patients and controls but appeared to be highly expressed in patients and within the immunodominant clones of the patients. Between patients and healthy controls, no significant difference in CD8+ Simpson's diversity was found (P=0.060).

This clonotype originated in a human donor with aplastic anemia. The sequence is built from TRBV2 and TRBJ2-7, and TRBD1 aligns with 7 junction nucleotides. Specimen: sorted CD4+, CD8+, or CD8+CD57+ T cells (not recorded which) from PBMCs. The CDR3 region: CASSPGQLTQYF. The nucleotide sequence is given as TGTGCCAGCAGTCCGGGACAGCTAACTCAGTACTTC.